Sequencing of this T cell receptor (beta chain) was carried out in a study of blood T cell repertoires in COVID-19. At the level of the study: Acute-phase and convalescent COVID-19 samples originated in the United States, Italy and Spain.

Germline values: CDR1 KGHSH, CDR2 LQKENI. The V end was cut by 1 base, the J end by 5 bases, with 25 bases between. CDR3 length equals 19 residues. Using immunoSEQ multiplex PCR, the repertoire was profiled, and TCRdb retains in-frame clones only, with some absent. This sample has approximately 230,000 clones, with 70% to 90% found just once. Sequenced input: peripheral blood. J is TRBJ2-3 and V is TRBV18, with unresolved D. This TCR was sampled from a man between 18 and 35 years old with active or convalescent COVID-19. DNA of the CDR3: TGTGCCAGCTCACCACTAAACCCCCGTCGGGTAGGATTCGGAGATACGCAGTATTTT. Translation: CASSPLNPRRVGFGDTQYF.